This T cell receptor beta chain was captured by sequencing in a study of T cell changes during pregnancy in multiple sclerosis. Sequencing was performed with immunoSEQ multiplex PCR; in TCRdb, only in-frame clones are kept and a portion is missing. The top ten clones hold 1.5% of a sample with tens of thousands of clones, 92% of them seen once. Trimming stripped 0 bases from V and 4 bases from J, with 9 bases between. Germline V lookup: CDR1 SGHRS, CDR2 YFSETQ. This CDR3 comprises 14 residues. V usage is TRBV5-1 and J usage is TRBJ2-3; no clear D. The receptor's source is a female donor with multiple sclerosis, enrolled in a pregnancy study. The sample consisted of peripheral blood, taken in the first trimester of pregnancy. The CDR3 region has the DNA TGCGCCAGCAGCTTGGCTCCGGGTCCAGATACGCAGTATTTT. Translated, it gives CASSLAPGPDTQYF.